The next 5 T cell receptor beta chains were all read from a single sample in a study of Tregs in tolerant kidney transplant recipients. Libraries were prepared by immunoSEQ multiplex PCR; TCRdb keeps only in-frame clonotypes and omits some of them. Here the sample table reports roughly 34,000 clones. The sample here was CD8+ T cells from blood, taken before the transplant. All receptors come from a human donor who received a combined kidney and bone marrow transplant.

Note on this clone: Coverage ceases 3 residues before the CDR3 finishes, and the germline J gene fills in the end. The chain is built from TRBV4-1 and TRBJ1-6; D not resolved. With 0 bases removed from V and 10 bases from J, the gap between germline ends came to 4 bases. Germline CDR1 is MGHRA and CDR2 is YSYEKL. This CDR3 is 12 amino acids long. CDR3 bases read: TGCGCCAGCAGCCAAGATGCGTCACCC. Translation: CASSQDASP. The CDR3 reads in full as CASSQDASPLHF.

Notes on this clone: The DNA ends 3 residues before the CDR3 does, and the rest of the CDR3 is filled in from the germline J gene. The J gene is TRBJ1-2, the V gene TRBV6-2 or TRBV6-3, with D perhaps matching TRBD1 (6 bases). Germline CDR1 and CDR2: MNHEY and SVGEGT. This CDR3 comprises 14 residues. Trimming pared 4 bases from V and 7 bases from J, leaving 16 bases between. CDR3 bases read: TGTGCCAGCAGTTTCCACAGGGAGGTCCGTGGC. Its translation: CASSFHREVRG. The entire CDR3 is CASSFHREVRGYTF.

The covered CDR3 bases are TGTGCCTGGAGGGGGGGACTGTCCTCTGGAAACACC. The encoded protein is CAWRGGLSSGNT. The full CDR3 is CAWRGGLSSGNTIYF. The chain employs TRBV30 and TRBJ1-3; TRBD1 is a possible D gene (5 bases). The CDR3 goes on 3 residues after the read ends, and that part is filled in from the germline J gene. This CDR3 is 15 amino acids long. CDR1 GTSNPN and CDR2 SVGIG come from the germline V gene (reference sequence). Trimming left V 3 bases short and J 0 bases short, with 12 bases between.

On this clone itself: The read gets to within 3 residues of the CDR3 end, and the germline J gene fills in the rest. The chain has TRBV10-3 and TRBJ2-3; TRBD2 agrees at 8 bases. The CDR3 sequence is 15 residues long. Germline V gives CDR1 ENHRY, CDR2 SYGVKD. V lost 8 bases, J lost 1 base, and 8 bases stayed unmatched. The CDR3 region is CAIATTSDGTDTQYF. The CDR3 DNA, read in part, is TGTGCCATCGCAACGACTAGCGACGGCACAGATACG.

On this clone: The sequence runs out 3 residues before the end of the CDR3; the remainder is reconstructed from the germline J gene. This rearrangement joins TRBV7-9 to TRBJ1-6; tentatively, D is TRBD1 (5 bases). Germline V gene sequence: CDR1 SEHNR, CDR2 FQNEAQ (reference sequence). CDR3 length: 14 amino acids. V gave up 0 bases and J gave up 5 bases, with 5 bases separating them. The CDR3 here is CASSLAGDNSPLHF. Partial CDR3 DNA: TGTGCCAGCAGCTTAGCAGGGGATAATTCACCC.